This TCR beta chain was profiled in a study of technical replicates of blood from a handful of donors. Produced via immunoSEQ multiplex PCR; TCRdb's table is partial and in-frame only. The table records 65,000 to 90,000 clones, 93% of them present only once. To note about this clone: The germline gene is not matched at one end of the junction; a read error may be the cause.

This CDR3 contains 13 residues. Per germline, CDR1 SGDLS and CDR2 YYNGEE. Sequencing used T cells isolated from PBMCs. The chain couples TRBV9 to TRBJ2-3; D is undetermined. This TCR derives from a human donor in good health. The CDR3 DNA is TGTGCCATCAGCGTTCCCCGTACAGATACGCAGTATTTT. This gives the protein CAISVPRTDTQYF.